This TCR beta chain was recovered during a study of breast tumors, draining lymph nodes, adjacent tissues. Whole-study findings and limits: Compared with basal-like, luminal-like tumors shared significantly more repertoire with nontumor tissue. The lymph node origin of tumor T cells was framed as consistent with a hypothesis, not demonstrated.

Many counts were recorded for this clonotype. What it recognizes is unknown. TCRdb ran MiXCR on the multiplex PCR reads and lists one entry per CDR3 protein. The sample lists about 150,000 distinct CDR3 sequences; around 20% were seen once. Samples came from axillary lymph nodes draining the breast cancer. The V gene's germline CDR1 is SGHDT and CDR2 YYEEEE. The CDR3 runs 13 residues. V shed 4 bases and J shed 8 bases, with 13 bases lying between them. This chain uses TRBV5-6 with TRBJ2-1; D gene uncertain. The clonotype originates from a female donor with breast cancer. Some clones in this sample may be carry-over from other donors' samples. Sequenced: axillary lymph node tissue. Here the CDR3 reads CASSDRTVYEQFF. In DNA form, the CDR3 reads TGTGCCAGCAGCGATAGGACGGTATATGAGCAGTTCTTC.